The TCR beta chain under discussion was sequenced for a study of blood T cell repertoires in COVID-19. There are 15 residues in the CDR3. Germline V lookup: CDR1 MDHEN, CDR2 SYDVKM. After removal of 5 bases from V and 6 bases from J, the junction contained 10 bases not matched to a gene. Sequenced by immunoSEQ multiplex PCR; TCRdb stores in-frame clones only, minus some. The sample gives fewer than 400,000 clones, 88% of which show up once; about 5% is in the top ten. Sequenced material: PBMCs or T cells enriched from blood (not recorded which). The rearrangement uses TRBV28 and TRBJ1-1, with TRBD1 matching 9 bases. The receptor was isolated from a man aged 25-40 years who had recovered from COVID-19. The DNA of the CDR3 is TGTGCCAGCAGTCTCCAGACAGGGGGTCTATCTGAAGCTTTCTTT. Its translation: CASSLQTGGLSEAFF.